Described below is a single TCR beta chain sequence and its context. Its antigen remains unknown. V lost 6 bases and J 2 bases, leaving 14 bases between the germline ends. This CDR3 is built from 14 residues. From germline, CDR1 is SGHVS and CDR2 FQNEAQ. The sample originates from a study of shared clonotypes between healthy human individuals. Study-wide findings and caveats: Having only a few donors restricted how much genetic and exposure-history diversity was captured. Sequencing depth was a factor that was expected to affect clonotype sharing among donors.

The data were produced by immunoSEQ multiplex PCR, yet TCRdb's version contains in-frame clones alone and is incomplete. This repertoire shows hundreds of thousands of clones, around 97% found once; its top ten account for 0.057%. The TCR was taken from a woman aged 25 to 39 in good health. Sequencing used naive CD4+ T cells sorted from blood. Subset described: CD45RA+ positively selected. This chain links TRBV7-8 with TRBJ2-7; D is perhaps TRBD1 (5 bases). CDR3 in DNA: TGTGCCAGCAGTAACGAAGGGGCAACCTACGAGCAGTACTTC. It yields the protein CASSNEGATYEQYF.